A selection of T cell receptor beta chains follows, all from one sample in a study of blood T cell repertoires in COVID-19. Sequencing used immunoSEQ multiplex PCR; TCRdb keeps in-frame clones, though not all of them. The sample lists fewer than 350,000 clones, about nine tenths seen once, with over 4% in the top ten. The specimen was PBMCs or T cells enriched from blood (not recorded which). Source of these receptors: a man aged 60 to 75 who had recovered from COVID-19. CDR3s include the opening cysteine and the closing phenylalanine or tryptophan. D genes are given only for firm matches. Only part of the rows carry a size: once, few, many, or a class if the clone is expanded.

D,J,size,V,length,DNA,CDR3
-,TRBJ1-5,-,TRBV28,15,TGTGCCAGCAGTTTATGGTCCGGGGGCAATCAGCCCCAGCATTTT,CASSLWSGGNQPQHF
-,TRBJ2-1,-,TRBV2,15,TGTGCCAGCGGCAGAGAGACTAGAGCGGTCGGTGAGCAGTTCTTC,CASGRETRAVGEQFF
TRBD1,TRBJ1-2,once,TRBV11-1,15,TGTGCCAGCAGCGCGACGGGGACAGGTCAATATGGCTACACCTTC,CASSATGTGQYGYTF
-,TRBJ2-1,-,TRBV28,11,TGTGCCAGCAGTTCTCGACAGAGGAAATTCTTC,CASSSRQRKFF
TRBD1,TRBJ2-5,-,TRBV7-2,16,TGTGCCAGCAGCTCGAACGGGGACAGTCTCCAAGAGACCCAGTACTTC,CASSSNGDSLQETQYF
TRBD1,TRBJ2-1,-,TRBV30,14,TGTGCCTGGAGGCCGGGACAGCAATACAATGAGCAGTTCTTC,CAWRPGQQYNEQFF
-,TRBJ1-2,-,TRBV21-1,17,TGTGCCAGCAGCAATAGAACTACAAAGCGGGATAACTATGGCTACACCTTC,CASSNRTTKRDNYGYTF
TRBD2,TRBJ2-7,-,TRBV6-1,15,TGTGCCAGCAGTGAAGGGACTAGCATTCTTGTCGAGCAGTACTTC,CASSEGTSILVEQYF
-,TRBJ1-1,-,TRBV13,15,TGTGCCAGCAGCAACGGGGGGCTGAGGAGCACTGAAGCTTTCTTT,CASSNGGLRSTEAFF
TRBD1,TRBJ2-2,-,TRBV7-2,14,TGTGCCAGCAGGCAGGGGGTTCACACCGGGGAGCTGTTTTTT,CASRQGVHTGELFF
-,TRBJ2-2,-,TRBV9,12,TGTGCCAGCCCGAGTAGTCGAGGGGAGCTGTTTTTT,CASPSSRGELFF
-,TRBJ2-3,-,TRBV29-1,14,TGCAGCGTTTCTCAGGGGCCTAGCACAGATACGCAGTATTTT,CSVSQGPSTDTQYF
TRBD1,TRBJ1-4,-,TRBV7-2,16,TGTGCCAGCAGCTTGGACTCTACAGGGGTTGGGGAAAAACTGTTTTTT,CASSLDSTGVGEKLFF
TRBD1,TRBJ1-1,once,TRBV9,19,TGTGCCAGCAGCGCCGATCCCGGGACAGAAAAACGGCGGAACACTGAAGCTTTCTTT,CASSADPGTEKRRNTEAFF
TRBD1,TRBJ2-4,-,TRBV9,16,TGTGCCAGCAGCGTAGATGTTAGGACAGGCCTAAACATTCAGTACTTC,CASSVDVRTGLNIQYF
-,TRBJ1-4,-,TRBV28,18,TGTGCCAGCAGTTTAATGAGTGGTGCGGGGGCCCGGCAGGAAAAACTGTTTTTT,CASSLMSGAGARQEKLFF
TRBD2,TRBJ2-1,-,TRBV30,12,TGTGTGCTAGCGGGAGGCTACAATGAGCAGTTCTTC,CVLAGGYNEQFF
-,TRBJ1-5,-,TRBV27,14,TGTGCCAGCAGTTTCAGGGGTAGCAATCAGCCCCAGCATTTT,CASSFRGSNQPQHF
-,TRBJ2-3,-,TRBV5-1,14,TGCGCCAGCAGCTTGGGACAGAGCACAGATACGCAGTATTTT,CASSLGQSTDTQYF
-,TRBJ2-5,-,TRBV5-1,15,TGCGCCAGCAGCTTGGCGGCAGGGGACGGACGAACCCAGTACTTC,CASSLAAGDGRTQYF
TRBD1,TRBJ2-2,-,TRBV5-4,16,TGTGCCAGCAGCCCGGGACAGGGGTCGTACACCGGGGAGCTGTTTTTT,CASSPGQGSYTGELFF
TRBD1,TRBJ2-1,-,TRBV9,15,TGTGCCAGCAGCTTCCAGGGGGTATCCATCACTGAGCAGTTCTTC,CASSFQGVSITEQFF
TRBD1,TRBJ1-2,few,TRBV11-1,16,TGTGCCAGCAGCCCCCGCCGGGACAGTGAAAACTATGGCTACACCTTC,CASSPRRDSENYGYTF
TRBD1,TRBJ1-6,once,TRBV4-2,14,TGTGCCAGCAGCCAAAACAGGGGGGGGAATCCCCTCCACTTT,CASSQNRGGNPLHF
-,TRBJ1-5,-,TRBV7-9,13,TGTGCCAGCAGCTTAGAACTTTATCAGCCCCAGCATTTT,CASSLELYQPQHF
-,TRBJ2-5,-,TRBV14,15,TGTGCCAGCAGCCAAGGAGATTGGTCCCAAGAGACCCAGTACTTC,CASSQGDWSQETQYF
-,TRBJ2-1,-,TRBV2,15,TGTGCCAGCAGCATATTCGGGTCTACCTACAATGAGCAGTTCTTC,CASSIFGSTYNEQFF
TRBD2,TRBJ2-3,-,TRBV3-1/TRBV3-2,17,TGTGCCAGCAGCCAGAACGGGTGGCGGGGGTACACAGATACGCAGTATTTT,CASSQNGWRGYTDTQYF
TRBD2,TRBJ2-5,-,TRBV27,15,TGTGCCAGCAGTTCATGGGCTAGCGGACAAGAGACCCAGTACTTC,CASSSWASGQETQYF
TRBD1,TRBJ2-1,-,TRBV24-1,16,TGTGCCACCAGTGACCCACAACCGGGACAGTACAATGAGCAGTTCTTC,CATSDPQPGQYNEQFF
TRBD1,TRBJ1-2,-,TRBV6-1,14,TGTGCCAGCAGTGAGGAATGGGACAGGCGGGGCTACACCTTC,CASSEEWDRRGYTF
-,TRBJ2-7,once,TRBV29-1,14,TGCAGCGTTGTCGGGCAGGGTCTTTCCTACGAGCAGTACTTC,CSVVGQGLSYEQYF
TRBD1,TRBJ2-3,-,TRBV6-5,16,TGTGCCAGCAGTTACTCGAGGGGGCGGACTTCGAATACGCAGTATTTT,CASSYSRGRTSNTQYF